The 10 T cell receptor beta chains below were found in one sample sequenced in a study of T cell responses to AZD1222 COVID-19 vaccine (dated by TCRdb to the early 2020s). The sample's time point, from its label and the paper: baseline before first vaccination. Library preparation employed the immunoSEQ multiplex PCR assay. TCRdb provides this immuneACCESS table in a form limited to in-frame rearrangements. Some clones are lacking; in checked studies, under half of them reflect an unresolved V gene, and why the rest are absent is not known. For this sample there are approximately 150,000 clones; about 90% appear just once. Together, the top ten hold approximately 3% of the sample. Sample: peripheral blood, taken on day 0 of AZD1222 vaccination. The receptors shown here come from an adult in good health.

The chain links TRBV5-4 to TRBJ2-7, with TRBD2 matching 11 bases. The ends lost 4 bases at V and 2 bases at J; junction bases unmatched: 5. The CDR3 has 15 amino acids. Germline V gene lookup returns CDR1 SGHNT and CDR2 YYREEE (reference sequence). CDR3 sequence (DNA): TGTGCCAGCAGCGGCGGACTAGCGGGCCCCTACGAGCAGTACTTC. Translating it yields CASSGGLAGPYEQYF. Using reference TRBV5-4 and TRBJ2-7 for the parts outside the CDR3, the full variable domain is ETGVTQSPTHLIKTRGQQVTLRCSSQSGHNTVSWYQQALGQGPQFIFQYYREEENGRGNFPPRFSGLQFPNYSSELNVNALELDDSALYLCASSGGLAGPYEQYFGPGTRLTVT.

The J gene is TRBJ1-3, the V gene TRBV6-6; possibly TRBD1 for D (5 bases). The V and J ends lost 2 bases and 2 bases respectively, with 10 bases between them. Germline V gene data show CDR1 as MNHNY and CDR2 as SVGAGI (reference sequence). This CDR3 has 15 residues. CDR3 in DNA: TGTGCCAGCAGTTACGGGGGGAGCGCTGGAAACACCATATATTTT. This codes for CASSYGGSAGNTIYF.

Only a few counts were recorded for this clone. V usage is TRBV6-6 and J usage is TRBJ2-3; D is undetermined. Germline CDR1 reads MNHNY; CDR2 reads SVGAGI (reference sequence). With 6 bases removed from V and 2 bases from J, the gap between germline ends came to 15 bases. This CDR3 region has 15 residues. For the CDR3, the DNA is TGTGCCAGCAGATTGGGCGTCTCCCTCACAGATACGCAGTATTTT. Encoded protein: CASRLGVSLTDTQYF.

The rearrangement uses TRBV5-6 and TRBJ1-2; tentative D call: TRBD1 (6 bases). The CDR3 consists of 15 residues. Looked up from germline, CDR1 is SGHDT and CDR2 is YYEEEE. The V end was cut by 4 bases, the J end by 0 bases, with 13 bases between. The CDR3 DNA reads as TGTGCCAGCAGCGTAACAGGGAGTACTAACTATGGCTACACCTTC. It codes for CASSVTGSTNYGYTF. The full variable domain, completed using reference TRBV5-6 and TRBJ1-2, is DAGVTQSPTHLIKTRGQQVTLRCSPKSGHDTVSWYQQALGQGPQFIFQYYEEEERQRGNFPDRFSGHQFPNYSSELNVNALLLGDSALYLCASSVTGSTNYGYTFGSGTRLTVV.

This clone turned up a few times. The V gene is TRBV10-3, the J gene TRBJ2-1; D not resolved. Germline assignment: CDR1 ENHRY and CDR2 SYGVKD. Trimming took 0 bases from V and 1 from J, leaving 10 bases between them. The CDR3 loop spans 16 amino acids. The CDR3 protein is CAISESGSSSYNEQFF. The CDR3 DNA is TGTGCCATCAGTGAGTCCGGCTCATCATCCTACAATGAGCAGTTCTTC.

The chain combines TRBV4-1 with TRBJ2-1; 7 nucleotides line up with TRBD1. The CDR3 length is 16 residues. With 2 bases clipped from V and 2 bases from J, the junction kept 6 bases outside the gene matches. Germline V gene sequence: CDR1 MGHRA, CDR2 YSYEKL. CDR3 DNA: TGCGCCAGCAGCCAACGACAGGGATGGACCTACAATGAGCAGTTCTTC. This encodes CASSQRQGWTYNEQFF.

In its sample, this clone was seen once. The rearrangement links TRBV28 to TRBJ1-5; a weak D match, TRBD1 (6 bases). Germline V gene sequence: CDR1 MDHEN, CDR2 SYDVKM. The V end lost 3 bases, the J end lost 0 bases, and 24 bases lay between the germline ends. The CDR3 runs to 20 residues. The CDR3 here is CASSFPYGGQGPYSNQPQHF. The DNA for the CDR3 is TGTGCCAGCAGTTTCCCCTACGGTGGGCAGGGGCCCTATAGCAATCAGCCCCAGCATTTT.

V usage is TRBV3-1 (or the pseudogene TRBV3-2) and J usage is TRBJ1-1; D perhaps matches TRBD1 (6 bases). CDR1 is LGHDT, CDR2 YNNKEL, per germline (reference sequence). This CDR3 region has 14 residues. The V and J ends lost 0 bases and 11 bases respectively, with 16 bases between them. The CDR3 nucleotides read TGTGCCAGCAGCCAAGATGGGGGCATCACTAGGGCTTTCTTT. Translating gives CASSQDGGITRAFF.

J is TRBJ1-3 and V is TRBV28, with D unresolved. This CDR3 region has 15 residues. Per the germline V gene, CDR1 is MDHEN and CDR2 is SYDVKM. V dropped 6 bases and J dropped 4 bases, with 16 bases sitting between them. CDR3 loop: CASSRDRVEGNTIYF. CDR3 sequence (DNA): TGTGCCAGCAGCCGGGATCGGGTAGAGGGAAACACCATATATTTT.

The chain carries TRBV4-2 and TRBJ2-1, with 13 bases that match TRBD2. Trimming took 4 bases from V and 0 from J; bases not matched to a gene: 12. The CDR3 length is 20 residues. In germline, CDR1 is LGHNA, CDR2 YNFKEQ. The chain's CDR3 is CASSRDPGLAGFSSYNEQFF. CDR3 in DNA: TGTGCCAGCAGCCGCGATCCGGGACTAGCGGGGTTCAGCTCCTACAATGAGCAGTTCTTC.